Below, 12 T cell receptor beta chains from the same sample are listed, as sequenced in a study of cytomegalovirus exposure and HLA in healthy donors. Profiling relied on immunoSEQ multiplex PCR, and the TCRdb table lists in-frame clones only, not all of them. There are roughly 300,000 clones in the sample; around 87% occur only once, and 0.95% to 1.5% lies in the top ten. Material for sequencing was PBMCs. The receptors here all came from a woman aged 30 to 39 in good health and CMV-seropositive.

The CDR3 region has the DNA TGTGCCAGTAGGGGACTAGCGGACGCCTACGAGCAGTACTTC. This translates into CASRGLADAYEQYF. V is TRBV19 and J is TRBJ2-7; 11 nucleotides line up with TRBD2. The CDR3 is made up of 14 amino acids. The ends lost 6 bases at V and 2 bases at J; junction bases unmatched: 3. Germline loops: CDR1 LNHDA, CDR2 SQIVND (reference sequence).

The CDR3 sequence is CASSFRQGTREQYF. The CDR3, as DNA: TGCGCCAGCAGCTTCCGGCAGGGGACGAGGGAGCAGTACTTC. This sequence joins TRBV5-1 and TRBJ2-7; D might be TRBD1 (6 bases). CDR1 and CDR2 from the germline V gene are SGHRS and YFSETQ. The CDR3 has 14 amino acids. Trimming took off 2 bases at V and 7 bases at J, with 16 bases between the two ends.

This chain links TRBV6-5 with TRBJ2-1; 8 nucleotides align to TRBD1. Germline V lookup: CDR1 MNHEY, CDR2 SVGAGI. The CDR3 contains 15 residues. J was trimmed by 5 bases and V by 5 bases; bases with no gene match: 8. The CDR3 reads CASSHDRGPNNEQFF. The CDR3 DNA sequence: TGTGCCAGCAGTCATGACAGGGGACCCAACAATGAGCAGTTCTTC.

The chain is built from TRBV4-3 and TRBJ2-1; 7 bases align to TRBD1. Germline V gene sequence: CDR1 LGHNA, CDR2 YSLEER. The CDR3 sequence is 15 residues long. Unmatched junction bases numbered 8, after V lost 1 base and J lost 8 bases. The CDR3 DNA is TGCGCCAGCAGCCAAGGAGTAGGGGGCGGCTATGAGCAGTTCTTC. It encodes CASSQGVGGGYEQFF.

The chain couples TRBV6-6 to TRBJ1-3; D gene uncertain. The CDR3 has 14 residues. Germline V lookup: CDR1 MNHNY, CDR2 SVGAGI (reference sequence). The ends were cut back, 0 bases at V and 5 bases at J, with 8 bases in the middle. CDR3 amino acids: CASSYSKVRNTIYF. The CDR3 DNA is TGTGCCAGCAGTTACTCGAAAGTAAGAAACACCATATATTTT.

V is TRBV19 and J is TRBJ1-6, with D possibly being TRBD1 (5 bases). V lost 6 bases and J 7 bases, leaving 13 bases between the germline ends. Per germline, CDR1 LNHDA and CDR2 SQIVND (reference sequence). CDR3 length: 14 amino acids. For the CDR3, the DNA is TGTGCCAGTAGGCCGGGACCGCGAAATTCACCCCTCCACTTT. It codes for CASRPGPRNSPLHF. Variable domain in full (rest from reference TRBV19 and TRBJ1-6): DGGITQSPKYLFRKEGQNVTLSCEQNLNHDAMYWYRQDPGQGLRLIYYSQIVNDFQKGDIAEGYSVSREKKESFPLTVTSAQKNPTAFYLCASRPGPRNSPLHFGNGTRLTVT.

V gene TRBV7-2 combines with J gene TRBJ2-7; 9 bases agree with TRBD1. V shed 5 bases, J shed 7 bases, and the junction held 9 bases outside the gene matches. This CDR3 region has 14 residues. Germline lookup yields CDR1 SGHTA and CDR2 FQGNSA. In DNA form, the CDR3 reads TGTGCCAGCAGCAGACAGGGGGTTTTGAGTGAGCAGTACTTC. Translated, it gives CASSRQGVLSEQYF.

The chain is built from TRBV6-4 and TRBJ1-5; D is unresolved. Germline CDR1 is MRHNA and CDR2 is SNTAGT. CDR3 size: 14 residues. Trimming removed 6 bases at V and 0 bases at J, with 9 bases between. The CDR3 nucleotides are TGTGCCAGCAGGGAGGTAGATAGCAATCAGCCCCAGCATTTT. As protein: CASREVDSNQPQHF.

This CDR3 is CASSPMGGANQPQHF. DNA for the CDR3: TGCGCCAGCAGCCCGATGGGCGGGGCCAATCAGCCCCAGCATTTT. This chain connects TRBV4-3 to TRBJ1-5; a possible D gene is TRBD1 (5 bases). From germline, CDR1 is LGHNA and CDR2 YSLEER. This CDR3 is built from 15 residues. V dropped 4 bases and J dropped 3 bases, with 13 bases sitting between them.

The chain has TRBV30 and TRBJ1-4; the match to TRBD1 covers 8 bases. Per germline, CDR1 GTSNPN and CDR2 SVGIG (reference sequence). Losses at the gene ends were 5 bases for V and 7 bases for J; bases not matched to a gene: 9. CDR3 length: 14 amino acids. The CDR3 region has the DNA TGTGCCTGGGGACCGGGACAGGCGGGTGAAAAACTGTTTTTT. It translates to CAWGPGQAGEKLFF.

The V call is TRBV30, the J call TRBJ1-5, with D possibly matching TRBD1 (6 bases). This CDR3 is built from 12 residues. The V end was cut by 5 bases, the J end by 4 bases, with 9 bases between. In germline, CDR1 is GTSNPN, CDR2 SVGIG (reference sequence). As DNA, the CDR3 is TGTGCCTGGGGACAGATTAATCAGCCCCAGCATTTT. Translation: CAWGQINQPQHF.

V usage is TRBV10-3 and J usage is TRBJ1-1; D is unresolved. This CDR3 is 13 amino acids long. Deletions cut 4 bases from V and 4 bases from J, with 10 bases between. In germline, CDR1 is ENHRY, CDR2 SYGVKD. CDR3 protein: CAISAPTGTEAFF. The CDR3 region has the DNA TGTGCCATCAGTGCCCCCACGGGCACTGAAGCTTTCTTT.